The rows below give T cell receptor beta chains drawn from one sample of a study of control samples from healthy donors and cancer patients. TCRdb's copy holds only in-frame clones and misses some; the assay was immunoSEQ multiplex PCR. The top ten hold 7.5% to 10% of the sample, which has approximately 100,000 clones, roughly 89% seen once. Source material: blood. The source is a man under 40 in good health. CDR3s include the opening cysteine and the closing phenylalanine or tryptophan. D genes are given only for firm matches. Not all rows give a size; the values are once, few, many and, for expanded clones, a class.

TRBJ1-1 | TRBV4-1 | - | - | TGCGCCAGCAGCCAAGACGCTGAAGCTTTCTTT | CASSQDAEAFF
TRBJ1-4 | TRBV3-1/TRBV3-2 | - | once | TGTGCCAGCAGCTCAGAACAGGGTCTTAATGAAAAACTGTTTTTT | CASSSEQGLNEKLFF
TRBJ2-5 | TRBV11-2 | TRBD2 | - | TGTGCCAGCAGCTTACCAATACGGGGGGGCCGGGAGACCCAGTACTTC | CASSLPIRGGRETQYF
TRBJ2-7 | TRBV11-2 | - | - | TGTGCCAGCAGCTCTTCTAGAGGCGAGCAGTACTTC | CASSSSRGEQYF
TRBJ1-5 | TRBV9 | - | - | TGTGCCAGCAGCGCCGGGACGCTCAATCAGCCCCAGCATTTT | CASSAGTLNQPQHF
TRBJ2-6 | TRBV19 | - | - | TGTGCCACCCGAGGGCGGACCACTGGGGCCAACGTCCTGACTTTC | CATRGRTTGANVLTF
TRBJ1-1 | TRBV5-6 | - | - | TGTGCCAGCAGCCAAAGGGGGGGGCGCAGCGTGGGCACTGAAGCTTTCTTT | CASSQRGGRSVGTEAFF
TRBJ1-5 | TRBV2 | - | - | TGTGCCAGCAAGGACAGTGGGGGAGAACAGCCCCAGCATTTT | CASKDSGGEQPQHF
TRBJ1-6 | TRBV2 | - | - | TGTGCCAGCAGTGAGAATTCACCCCTCCACTTT | CASSENSPLHF
TRBJ2-3 | TRBV23-1 | - | - | TGCGCCAGCAGTCAGCCCCCCGGGGGAATGTTTGGAGATACGCAGTATTTT | CASSQPPGGMFGDTQYF
TRBJ1-4 | TRBV5-4 | - | few | TGTGCCAGCAGCTCCGGCGGGAGTAATGAAAAACTGTTTTTT | CASSSGGSNEKLFF
TRBJ2-7 | TRBV6-2/TRBV6-3 | - | - | TGTGCCAGCAGCTCCGGTTCCTACGAGCAGTACTTC | CASSSGSYEQYF
TRBJ2-2 | TRBV5-1 | - | - | TGCGCCAGCAGCTTGTCCGGTATCGCGAACACCGGGGAGCTGTTTTTT | CASSLSGIANTGELFF
TRBJ2-1 | TRBV6-6 | - | - | TGTGCCAGCAGTTACAGCCTGGGACAGCAGTTCTTC | CASSYSLGQQFF
TRBJ2-5 | TRBV5-1 | - | - | TGCGCCAGCAGCCCAACGCGCCGAGAGACCCAGTACTTC | CASSPTRRETQYF
TRBJ2-7 | TRBV7-2 | TRBD1 | - | TGTGCCAGCAGCTCCAGACAGGGTTCCGAGCAGTACTTC | CASSSRQGSEQYF
TRBJ2-2 | TRBV7-2 | TRBD2 | - | TGTGCCAGCAGCTACCCCGTATTGTTAGCGGGAACCGGGGAGCTGTTTTTT | CASSYPVLLAGTGELFF
TRBJ2-1 | TRBV5-1 | TRBD2 | - | TGCGCCAGCAGCTTGGCTAGCGGGCCGAGCTCCTACAATGAGCAGTTCTTC | CASSLASGPSSYNEQFF
TRBJ2-1 | TRBV11-2 | - | - | TGTGCCAGCAGCTTAGGACCCTTGAGGAATGAGCAGTTCTTC | CASSLGPLRNEQFF
TRBJ2-2 | TRBV5-4 | TRBD2 | - | TGTGCCAGCAGCCCCGGGGGGGGCGGGCTAAACACCGGGGAGCTGTTTTTT | CASSPGGGGLNTGELFF
TRBJ2-7 | TRBV7-8 | TRBD2 | - | TGTGCCAGCAGCTATTCAGCGGGAGAGCAGTACTTC | CASSYSAGEQYF
TRBJ1-5 | TRBV12-5 | - | - | TGTGCTAGTGGTTCTTGGACAGACAATCAGCCCCAGCATTTT | CASGSWTDNQPQHF
TRBJ2-3 | TRBV2 | TRBD2 | - | TGTGCCAGCAGTGAAGACCCCCCAGGACTAGCGGGGGGCCGTAGCACAGATACGCAGTATTTT | CASSEDPPGLAGGRSTDTQYF
TRBJ2-5 | TRBV5-6 | - | - | TGTGCCAGCAGCCTGCCAAGGGGTGGGCCGGAGACCCAGTACTTC | CASSLPRGGPETQYF
TRBJ1-4 | TRBV2 | - | once | TGTGCCAGCAACCCGGGTTCGGATGAAAAACTGTTTTTT | CASNPGSDEKLFF
TRBJ1-2 | TRBV4-3 | - | - | TGCGCCAGCAGCCAGGACCAGACAGGTCTCTATGGCTACACCTTC | CASSQDQTGLYGYTF
TRBJ1-1 | TRBV7-6 | - | - | TGTGCCAGCATCCTGACGGGGAACACTGAAGCTTTCTTT | CASILTGNTEAFF
TRBJ2-7 | TRBV5-1 | TRBD1 | few | TGCGCCAGCAGCTTCCGGGACAGGGTCAACTACGAGCAGTACTTC | CASSFRDRVNYEQYF
TRBJ1-1 | TRBV7-9 | - | once | TGTGCCAGCAGCTTAGAGGTGAACACTGAAGCTTTCTTT | CASSLEVNTEAFF
TRBJ1-2 | TRBV6-6 | - | - | TGTGCCAGCAGTTCTCCAGGGTTCTATGGCTACACCTTC | CASSSPGFYGYTF
TRBJ1-2 | TRBV7-9 | - | - | TGTGCCAGCAGCTCCGGTGGCTTCACTAACTATGGCTACACCTTC | CASSSGGFTNYGYTF
TRBJ2-1 | TRBV2 | TRBD1 | - | TGTGCCAGCAGTGCGAGGACAGGGGGGAACAATGAGCAGTTCTTC | CASSARTGGNNEQFF
TRBJ2-1 | TRBV5-8 | TRBD2 | - | TGTGCCAGCAGCACGCTAGCGGGTTACAATGAGCAGTTCTTC | CASSTLAGYNEQFF
TRBJ1-1 | TRBV9 | TRBD1 | few | TGTGCCAGCAGCCTAGAGACAGGGCGGACTGAAGCTTTCTTT | CASSLETGRTEAFF
TRBJ1-2 | TRBV5-4 | - | - | TGTGCCAGCAGCAGCAGTGGGTCCGGCTACTACACCTTC | CASSSSGSGYYTF
TRBJ1-1 | TRBV6-4 | TRBD1 | - | TGTGCCAGCAGTGACGGACAGGTGAACACTGAAGCTTTCTTT | CASSDGQVNTEAFF
TRBJ1-2 | TRBV28 | - | once | TGTGCCAGCAGTTTATTGCGGGGGGCTCGGGGCTACACCTTC | CASSLLRGARGYTF
TRBJ2-2 | TRBV5-6 | TRBD2 | - | TGTGCCAGCAGCTTGGGCCTAGCGGGAGTCACCACCGGGGAGCTGTTTTTT | CASSLGLAGVTTGELFF
TRBJ1-5 | TRBV19 | - | - | TGTGCCAGTAGTTGGACGGGGGCGGACAATCAGCCCCAGCATTTT | CASSWTGADNQPQHF